This T cell receptor beta chain was identified during a study of T cell clonality in common variable immunodeficiency. This clone was seen a few times. Antigen unknown. The missing CDR3 end, 3 residues past where the read stops, is filled in from the germline J gene. The V gene end was trimmed by 2 bases and the J gene end by 5 bases; junction bases not matched to a gene: 8. This CDR3 is 15 amino acids long. Germline V gene sequence: CDR1 MNHEY, CDR2 SVGEGT. Whole-study results and caveats: Common variable immunodeficiency TCR beta sequences reportedly had fewer deletions and N-nucleotide insertions. The cause of increased CVID clonality remains unclear without subpopulation sequencing. CVID subjects shared fewer TCRbeta clones than healthy controls did.

Heparinized whole blood, 5 to 8 ml, came from each donor. The protocol was immunoSEQ multiplex PCR, while the TCRdb copy is restricted to in-frame clones and leaves out a portion. In total the sample includes around 32,000 clones, none of them seen once. The V call is TRBV6-2 or TRBV6-3, the J call TRBJ1-2; TRBD1 matches at 7 bases. The sequence was obtained from a human donor with common variable immunodeficiency. Sequenced input: peripheral blood mononuclear cells. CDR3: CASSYQVTGIYGYTF. The sequenced part of the CDR3 DNA is TGTGCCAGCAGTTACCAAGTGACAGGGATTTATGGC.